This T cell receptor beta chain was observed in a study of cytotoxic CD8 clonotypes in ibrutinib-treated CLL. Notes on the study in general: Sampling of sustained-remission and progressing patients occurred at differing times. Ibrutinib response saw clonality rise, and progression saw it return toward baseline.

Some clones are missing from TCRdb's copy, which holds only in-frame ones; the method was immunoSEQ multiplex PCR. The repertoire includes some 120,000 clones, around 80% of them detected once, and roughly 3.3% sits in the top ten. With regard to this clone: Antigen specificity is unknown.

The sequence was obtained from a human donor with chronic lymphocytic leukemia. Source: PBMCs, taken after 24 months of ibrutinib treatment.

The CDR3 region is CASTNPGAYEQYF. The CDR3 region has the DNA TGCGCCAGCACTAACCCCGGTGCGTACGAGCAGTACTTC. The rearrangement links TRBV5-1 to TRBJ2-7; D uncertain. The CDR3 covers 13 residues. Trimming shortened V by 6 bases and J by 4 bases, and 14 bases separated the two germline ends. Germline CDR1 and CDR2: SGHRS and YFSETQ.